This TCR beta chain is drawn from a study of T cell responses to AZD1222 COVID-19 vaccine. Whole-study results and caveats: CD4 TCRs associated with vaccination spanned spike, dominating at 160-218 and 743-854.

The data were produced by immunoSEQ multiplex PCR, yet TCRdb's version contains in-frame clones alone and is incomplete. The sample records about 140,000 clones, around 90% being singletons. There are 16 residues in the CDR3. Per the germline V gene, CDR1 is SNHLY and CDR2 is FYNNEI. V shed 5 bases, J shed 5 bases, and the junction held 8 bases outside the gene matches. As for this clone: The antigen is undetermined.

This sequence was found in an adult in good health. Sequencing was performed on peripheral blood, taken on day 0 of AZD1222 vaccination. The chain uses TRBV2 and TRBJ2-5; the match to TRBD2 covers 13 bases. The CDR3 sequence is CASSSRLAGGSETQYF. CDR3 in DNA: TGTGCCAGCAGTTCAAGACTAGCGGGAGGTTCGGAGACCCAGTACTTC. The full variable domain, with the rest looked up from reference TRBV2 and TRBJ2-5, is EPEVTQTPSHQVTQMGQEVILRCVPISNHLYFYWYRQILGQKVEFLVSFYNNEISEKSEIFDDQFSVERPDGSNFTLKIRSTKLEDSAMYFCASSSRLAGGSETQYFGPGTRLLVL.